This TCR beta chain was documented in a study of Ad26.COV2.S vaccination and SARS-CoV-2 variants. Overall study: The authors gave Ad26.COV2.S intramuscularly, either once or twice 56 days apart.

Regarding the study as a whole: Whether participants received vaccine or placebo, their non-spike TCR breadth was similar.

V lost 7 bases and J lost 6, with 18 bases in between. Germline V CDR1 and CDR2: SQVTM, ANQGSEA. The CDR3 is 13 amino acids. Stated treatment: some 19 received Ad26.COV2.S at low or high dose, single or two shots; about 5 received placebo; per-sample allocation not given. The samples were gathered on day 63 after the first injection of vaccine or placebo. Donation was by an adult aged 18-55 years who was in Boston. This clone has a handful of counts. Its target is not known. The method was immunoSEQ multiplex PCR; TCRdb's version includes in-frame clones alone and lacks a portion of them. The table lists 300,000 to 350,000 clones, roughly 89% of them singletons, with approximately 5% in the top ten.

The receptor was isolated from a person between 18 and 65 years old who received the Ad26.COV2.S COVID-19 vaccine or a placebo. Material: peripheral blood, obtained in a trial of Ad26.COV2.S vaccine versus placebo. V gene TRBV29-1 combines with J gene TRBJ1-1; maybe TRBD1 (5 bases). As DNA, the CDR3 is TGCAGCGCAGACAGTGGGGGTGCAGCTGAAGCTTTCTTT. This encodes CSADSGGAAEAFF.